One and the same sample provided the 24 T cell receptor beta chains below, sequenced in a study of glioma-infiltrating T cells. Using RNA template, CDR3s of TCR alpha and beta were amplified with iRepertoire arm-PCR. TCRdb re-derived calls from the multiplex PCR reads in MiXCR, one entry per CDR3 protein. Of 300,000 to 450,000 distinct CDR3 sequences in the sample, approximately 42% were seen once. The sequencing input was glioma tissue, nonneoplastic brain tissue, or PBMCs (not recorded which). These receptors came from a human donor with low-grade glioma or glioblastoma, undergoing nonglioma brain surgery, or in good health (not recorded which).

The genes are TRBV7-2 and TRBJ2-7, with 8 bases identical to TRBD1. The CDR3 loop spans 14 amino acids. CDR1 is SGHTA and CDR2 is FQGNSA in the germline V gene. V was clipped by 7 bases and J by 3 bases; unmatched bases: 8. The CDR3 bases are TGTGCCAGCACGCGAGACAGGGGACGCTACGAGCAGTACTTC. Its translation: CASTRDRGRYEQYF.

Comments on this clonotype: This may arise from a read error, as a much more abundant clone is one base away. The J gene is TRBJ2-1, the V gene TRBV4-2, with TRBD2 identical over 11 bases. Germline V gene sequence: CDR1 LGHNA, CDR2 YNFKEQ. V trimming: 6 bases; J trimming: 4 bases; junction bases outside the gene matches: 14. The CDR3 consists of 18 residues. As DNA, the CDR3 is TGTGCCAGCAGGGCCCTTGACCTGGGACTAGCGGCTTACAATGAGCAGTTCTTC. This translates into CASRALDLGLAAYNEQFF.

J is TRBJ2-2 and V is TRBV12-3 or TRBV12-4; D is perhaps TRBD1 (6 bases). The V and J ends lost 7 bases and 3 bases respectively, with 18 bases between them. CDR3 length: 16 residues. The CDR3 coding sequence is TGTGCCAGCACCACTGGGGTACAGGGAGACACCGGGGAGCTGTTTTTT. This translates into CASTTGVQGDTGELFF.

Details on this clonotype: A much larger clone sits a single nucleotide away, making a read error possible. The CDR3 loop is CSVNSGKRIYEQYF. CDR3 nucleotides: TGCAGTGTCAACTCCGGGAAAAGGATCTACGAGCAGTACTTC. The J gene is TRBJ2-7, the V gene TRBV20-1; the D gene is possibly TRBD2 (5 bases). The CDR3 runs 14 residues. Germline assignment: CDR1 DFQATT and CDR2 SNEGSKA (reference sequence). Trimming took 7 bases from V and 3 from J, leaving 19 bases between them.

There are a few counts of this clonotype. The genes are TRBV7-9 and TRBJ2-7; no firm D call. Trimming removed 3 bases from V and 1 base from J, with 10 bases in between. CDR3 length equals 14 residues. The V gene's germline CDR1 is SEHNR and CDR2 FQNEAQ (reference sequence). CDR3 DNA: TGTGCCAGCAGCTTCCTAGAGACATCCTACGAGCAGTACTTC. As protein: CASSFLETSYEQYF.

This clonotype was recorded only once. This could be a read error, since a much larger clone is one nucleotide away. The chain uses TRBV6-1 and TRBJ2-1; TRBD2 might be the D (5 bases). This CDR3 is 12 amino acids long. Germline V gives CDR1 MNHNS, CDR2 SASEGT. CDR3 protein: CASTSQEVQQIF. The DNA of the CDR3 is TGTGCCAGCACCTCCCAGGAGGTCCAGCAGATCTTC.

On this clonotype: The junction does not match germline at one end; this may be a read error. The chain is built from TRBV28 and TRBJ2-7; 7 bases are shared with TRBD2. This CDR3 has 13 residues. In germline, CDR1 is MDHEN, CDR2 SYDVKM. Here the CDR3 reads CTSCSGGSYEQYF. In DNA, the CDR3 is TGTACCAGCTGCTCGGGGGGCTCCTACGAGCAGTACTTC. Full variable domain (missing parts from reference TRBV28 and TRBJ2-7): DVKVTQSSRYLVKRTGEKVFLECVQDMDHENMFWYRQDPGLGLRLIYFSYDVKMKEKGDIPEGYSVSREKKERFSLILESASTNQTSMYLCTSCSGGSYEQYFGPGTRLTVT.

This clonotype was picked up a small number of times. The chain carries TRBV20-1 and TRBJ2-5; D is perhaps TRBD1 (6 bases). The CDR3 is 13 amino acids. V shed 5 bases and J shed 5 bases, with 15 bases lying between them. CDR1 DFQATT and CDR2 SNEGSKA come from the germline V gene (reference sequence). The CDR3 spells CSAFTRGSETQYF. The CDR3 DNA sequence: TGCAGTGCTTTTACCAGGGGAAGCGAGACCCAGTACTTC.

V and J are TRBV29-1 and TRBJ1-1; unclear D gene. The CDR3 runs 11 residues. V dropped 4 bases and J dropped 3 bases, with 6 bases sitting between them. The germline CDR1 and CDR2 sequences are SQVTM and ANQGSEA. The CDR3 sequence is CSVAVYTEAFF. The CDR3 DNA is TGCAGCGTTGCGGTATACACTGAAGCTTTCTTT.

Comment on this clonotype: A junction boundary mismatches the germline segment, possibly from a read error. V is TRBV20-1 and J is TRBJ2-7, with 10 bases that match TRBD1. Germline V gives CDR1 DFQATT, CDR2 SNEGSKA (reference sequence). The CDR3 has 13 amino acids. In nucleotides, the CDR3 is TGCAGTGCCCCGACGACAGGGGGCTACGAGCGGTACTTC. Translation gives CSAPTTGGYERYF.

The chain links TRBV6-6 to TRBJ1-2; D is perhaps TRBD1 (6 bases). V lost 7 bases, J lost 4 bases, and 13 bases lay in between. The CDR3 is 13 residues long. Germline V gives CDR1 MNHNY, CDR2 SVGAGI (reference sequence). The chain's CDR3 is CASTAQGGYGYTF. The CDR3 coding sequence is TGTGCCAGCACGGCACAGGGCGGCTATGGCTACACCTTC.

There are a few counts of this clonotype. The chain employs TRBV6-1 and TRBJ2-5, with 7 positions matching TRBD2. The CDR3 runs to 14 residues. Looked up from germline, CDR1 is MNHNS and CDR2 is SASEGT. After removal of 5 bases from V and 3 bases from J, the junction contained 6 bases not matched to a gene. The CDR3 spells CASSQRGQKETQYF. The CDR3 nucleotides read TGTGCCAGCAGTCAGCGGGGCCAAAAAGAGACCCAGTACTTC.

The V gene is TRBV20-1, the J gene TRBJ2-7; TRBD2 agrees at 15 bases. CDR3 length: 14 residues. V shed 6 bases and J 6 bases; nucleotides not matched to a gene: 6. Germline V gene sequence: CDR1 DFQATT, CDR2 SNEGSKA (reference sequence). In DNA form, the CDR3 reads TGCAGTGCAGGACTAGCGGGAGGGCCCTTCGAGCAGTACTTC. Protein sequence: CSAGLAGGPFEQYF.

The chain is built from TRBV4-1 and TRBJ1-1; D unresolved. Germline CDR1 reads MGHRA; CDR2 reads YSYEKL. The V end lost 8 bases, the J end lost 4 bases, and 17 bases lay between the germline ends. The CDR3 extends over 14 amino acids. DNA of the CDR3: TGCGCCAGCGGCCCGGCGGTGGGTAGCACTGAAGCTTTCTTT. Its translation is CASGPAVGSTEAFF.

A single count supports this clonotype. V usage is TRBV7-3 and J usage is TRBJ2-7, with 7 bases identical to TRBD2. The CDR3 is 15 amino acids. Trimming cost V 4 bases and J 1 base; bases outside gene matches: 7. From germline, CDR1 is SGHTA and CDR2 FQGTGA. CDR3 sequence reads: CASSSGLGESYEQYF. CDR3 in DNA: TGTGCCAGCAGCTCCGGACTAGGGGAATCCTACGAGCAGTACTTC.

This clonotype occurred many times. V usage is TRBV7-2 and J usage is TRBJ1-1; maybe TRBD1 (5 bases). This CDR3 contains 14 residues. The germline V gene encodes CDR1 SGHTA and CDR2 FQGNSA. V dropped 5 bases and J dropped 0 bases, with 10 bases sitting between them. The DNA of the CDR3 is TGTGCCAGCAGCGCAACAGGCCTGAACACTGAAGCTTTCTTT. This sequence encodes CASSATGLNTEAFF.

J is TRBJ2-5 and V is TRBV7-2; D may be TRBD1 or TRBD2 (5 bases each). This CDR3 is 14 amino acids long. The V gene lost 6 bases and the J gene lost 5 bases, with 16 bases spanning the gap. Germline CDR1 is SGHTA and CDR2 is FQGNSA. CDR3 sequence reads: CASRRGPSGETQYF. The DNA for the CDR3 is TGTGCCAGCAGGAGGGGACCCTCGGGGGAGACCCAGTACTTC.

The DNA for the CDR3 is TGTGCCAGCAGTTTAGTTTCAGATACGCAGTATTTT. The encoded protein is CASSLVSDTQYF. The V and J genes are TRBV28 and TRBJ2-3; no clear D. This CDR3 has 12 residues. V shed 2 bases and J shed 4 bases, with 4 bases lying between them. The germline CDR1 and CDR2 sequences are MDHEN and SYDVKM.

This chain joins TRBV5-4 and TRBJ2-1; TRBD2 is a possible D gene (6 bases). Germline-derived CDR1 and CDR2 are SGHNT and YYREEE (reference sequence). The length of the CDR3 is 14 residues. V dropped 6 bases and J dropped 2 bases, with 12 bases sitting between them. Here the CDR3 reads CASNEDYAYNEQFF. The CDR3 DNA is TGTGCCAGCAACGAGGACTATGCCTACAATGAGCAGTTCTTC.

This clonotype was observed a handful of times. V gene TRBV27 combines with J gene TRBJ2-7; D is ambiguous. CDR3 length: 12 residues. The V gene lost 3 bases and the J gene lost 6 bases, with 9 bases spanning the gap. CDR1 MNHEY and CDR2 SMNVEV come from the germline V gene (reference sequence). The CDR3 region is CASSFVDGEQYF. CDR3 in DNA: TGTGCCAGCAGTTTCGTAGACGGCGAGCAGTACTTC.

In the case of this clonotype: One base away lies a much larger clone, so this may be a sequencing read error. CDR3 coding DNA: TGTGCCTGCATCCTTATCCCCTACTCCTACGAGCAGTACTTC. Translation: CACILIPYSYEQYF. The chain joins TRBV6-2 or TRBV6-3 to TRBJ2-7; D is uncertain. The V gene's germline CDR1 is MNHEY and CDR2 SVGEGT. V lost 11 bases, J lost 0 bases, and 17 bases lay in between. The CDR3 runs to 14 residues.

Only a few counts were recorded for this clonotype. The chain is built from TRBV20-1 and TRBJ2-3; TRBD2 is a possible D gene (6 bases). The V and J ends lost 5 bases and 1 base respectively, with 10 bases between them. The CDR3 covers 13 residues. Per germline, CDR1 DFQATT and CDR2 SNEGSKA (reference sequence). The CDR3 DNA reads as TGCAGTGCTGGGGACTCGCGCACAGATACGCAGTATTTT. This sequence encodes CSAGDSRTDTQYF.

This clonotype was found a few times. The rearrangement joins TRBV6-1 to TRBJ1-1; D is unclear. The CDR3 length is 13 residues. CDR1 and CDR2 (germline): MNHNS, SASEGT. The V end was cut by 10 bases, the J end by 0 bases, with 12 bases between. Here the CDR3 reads CAIKAEMNTEAFF. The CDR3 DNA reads TGTGCCATCAAGGCAGAGATGAACACTGAAGCTTTCTTT.

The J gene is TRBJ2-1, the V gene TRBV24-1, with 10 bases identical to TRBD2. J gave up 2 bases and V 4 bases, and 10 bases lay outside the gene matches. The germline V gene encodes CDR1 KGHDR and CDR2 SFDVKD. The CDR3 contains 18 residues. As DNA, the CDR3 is TGTGCCACCAGTGACCTTGGCCCAGCGGGGGGGGCCTACAATGAGCAGTTCTTC. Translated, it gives CATSDLGPAGGAYNEQFF.